The rows below give T cell receptor beta chains drawn from one sample of a study of T cell repertoires in cytomegalovirus infection. The antigens these receptors bind are not known. TCRdb redid the calling of the reads with MiXCR, one entry per CDR3 protein. The sample consists of some 120,000 distinct CDR3 sequences, around a tenth of them appearing once. Sequencing was performed on PBMCs, sequenced either directly or after in vitro stimulation (not recorded which). Receptors were obtained from a human donor in good health (CMV status not recorded). Some clones in this sample may be carry-over from other donors' samples. The CDR3 runs from the conserved cysteine through the conserved F or W. Each record gives: J gene, V gene, clone size, D gene, CDR3 DNA, CDR3 protein. A D gene is named only where the DNA matches it firmly. Size values are once, few and many counts, or a class for expanded clones, and some rows have none.

j_call: TRBJ2-6; v_call: TRBV10-3; clone_size: few; d_call: TRBD2; cdr3_nt: TGTGCCATCAGTGACCGGGGGGGGATAGGCTCTGGGGCCAACGTCCTGACTTTC; cdr3_aa: CAISDRGGIGSGANVLTF
j_call: TRBJ2-7; v_call: TRBV7-9; clone_size: few; d_call: .; cdr3_nt: TGTGCCAGCAGCTTGGAAAGTGGCTACGAGCAGTACTTC; cdr3_aa: CASSLESGYEQYF
j_call: TRBJ1-2; v_call: TRBV7-2; clone_size: many; d_call: .; cdr3_nt: TGTGCCAGCAGCTTAAGCGTCGGCACAGGCCCTAACTATGGCTACACCTTC; cdr3_aa: CASSLSVGTGPNYGYTF
j_call: TRBJ1-2; v_call: TRBV27; clone_size: many; d_call: .; cdr3_nt: TGTGCCAGCAGTTTATCCATCGGTAGGGCTAACTATGGCTACACCTTC; cdr3_aa: CASSLSIGRANYGYTF
j_call: TRBJ2-5; v_call: TRBV6-6; clone_size: many; d_call: .; cdr3_nt: TGTGCCAGCAGTTATGCCGGGACCGCGGGGGAGACCCAGTACTTC; cdr3_aa: CASSYAGTAGETQYF
j_call: TRBJ1-2; v_call: TRBV7-2; clone_size: many; d_call: TRBD1; cdr3_nt: TGTGCCAGCAGCCCCCCTCGACAGGGCAATGGCTACACCTTC; cdr3_aa: CASSPPRQGNGYTF
j_call: TRBJ2-7; v_call: TRBV7-2; clone_size: many; d_call: TRBD2; cdr3_nt: TGTGCCAGCAGCCCGGGAGGGGCTAGCTCCTACGAGCAGTACTTC; cdr3_aa: CASSPGGASSYEQYF
j_call: TRBJ1-4; v_call: TRBV7-2; clone_size: many; d_call: .; cdr3_nt: TGTGCCAGCAGCCCAGGGGCTAATGAAAAACTGTTTTTT; cdr3_aa: CASSPGANEKLFF
j_call: TRBJ2-1; v_call: TRBV7-2; clone_size: many; d_call: .; cdr3_nt: TGTGCCAGCAGCTTATATCGACATGAGCAGTTCTTC; cdr3_aa: CASSLYRHEQFF
j_call: TRBJ2-5; v_call: TRBV19; clone_size: many; d_call: .; cdr3_nt: TGTGCCACTAGCCAAGAGACCCAGTACTTC; cdr3_aa: CATSQETQYF
j_call: TRBJ2-5; v_call: TRBV11-2; clone_size: many; d_call: .; cdr3_nt: TGTGCCAGCAGCTCGTGGATGGAGACCCAGTACTTC; cdr3_aa: CASSSWMETQYF
j_call: TRBJ2-1; v_call: TRBV2; clone_size: .; d_call: .; cdr3_nt: TGTGCCAGCAGGTTTGATACTAGCTCCTACAATGAGCAGTTCTTC; cdr3_aa: CASRFDTSSYNEQFF
j_call: TRBJ2-7; v_call: TRBV7-3; clone_size: few; d_call: .; cdr3_nt: TGTGCCAGCAGCGTCCGCACGGGGACCTACGAGCAGTACTTC; cdr3_aa: CASSVRTGTYEQYF